The entry that follows covers one TCR beta chain sequence. Recruits, aged 18 to 89 years, lived in 20 to 30 US areas. Donors were grouped by their self-reported clinical history. Repertoires were generated with immunoSEQ multiplex PCR, while TCRdb's copy carries only in-frame clones and drops some. The table lists some 130,000 clones, roughly 84% of them singletons. The sample is drawn from a study of blood T cell repertoires in COVID-19. About the study: COVID-19 samples from acute and convalescent phases originated in the United States, Italy and Spain. The analysed material was cDNA or gDNA that came from T cells, B-cell-depleted T cells, or PBMCs.

In germline, CDR1 is LNHDA, CDR2 SQIVND (reference sequence). The ends lost 3 bases at V and 4 bases at J; junction bases unmatched: 7. The length of the CDR3 is 16 residues. What was sequenced was PBMCs or T cells enriched from blood (not recorded which). This chain uses TRBV19 with TRBJ2-1, with 9 bases aligning to TRBD2. This clonotype was obtained from a man aged 35 to 55 with acute COVID-19. For the CDR3, the DNA is TGTGCCAGTAGTATTGGGCTAGCGGGGACGTACAATGAGCAGTTCTTC. This sequence encodes CASSIGLAGTYNEQFF.